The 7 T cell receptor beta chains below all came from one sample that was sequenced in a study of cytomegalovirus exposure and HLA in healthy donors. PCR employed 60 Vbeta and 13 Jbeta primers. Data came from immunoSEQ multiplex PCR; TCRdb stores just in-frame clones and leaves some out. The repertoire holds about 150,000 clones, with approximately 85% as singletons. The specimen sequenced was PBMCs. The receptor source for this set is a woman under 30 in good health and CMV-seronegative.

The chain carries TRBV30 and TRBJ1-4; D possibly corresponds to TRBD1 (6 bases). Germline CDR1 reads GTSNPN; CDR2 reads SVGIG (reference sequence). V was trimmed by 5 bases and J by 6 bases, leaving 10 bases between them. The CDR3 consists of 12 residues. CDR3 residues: CAWSDRYEKLFF. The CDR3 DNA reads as TGTGCCTGGTCGGACAGATATGAAAAACTGTTTTTT.

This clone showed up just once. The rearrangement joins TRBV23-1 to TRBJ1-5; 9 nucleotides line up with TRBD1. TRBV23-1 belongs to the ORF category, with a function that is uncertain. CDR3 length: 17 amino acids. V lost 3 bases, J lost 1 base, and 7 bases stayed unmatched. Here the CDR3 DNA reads TGCGCCAGCAGTCATCCGACAGGGGGAAACAGCAATCAGCCCCAGCATTTT. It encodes CASSHPTGGNSNQPQHF.

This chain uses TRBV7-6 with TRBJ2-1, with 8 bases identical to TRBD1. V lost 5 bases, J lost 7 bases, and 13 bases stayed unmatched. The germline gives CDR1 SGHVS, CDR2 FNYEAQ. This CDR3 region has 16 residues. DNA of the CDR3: TGTGCCAGCAGCCCCCGGCCCGGACAGGGTGAGAATGAGCAGTTCTTC. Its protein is CASSPRPGQGENEQFF.

CDR3 protein: CASSKGLAEGQETQYF. CDR3 in DNA: TGCGCCAGCAGCAAGGGACTAGCGGAGGGCCAAGAGACCCAGTACTTC. This chain connects TRBV5-1 to TRBJ2-5; 11 nucleotides align to TRBD2. This CDR3 comprises 16 residues. Per germline, CDR1 SGHRS and CDR2 YFSETQ. The ends lost 4 bases at V and 1 base at J; junction bases unmatched: 6. The complete variable domain, with remaining parts taken from reference TRBV5-1 and TRBJ2-5, reads KAGVTQTPRYLIKTRGQQVTLSCSPISGHRSVSWYQQTPGQGLQFLFEYFSETQRNKGNFPGRFSGRQFSNSRSEMNVSTLELGDSALYLCASSKGLAEGQETQYFGPGTRLLVL.

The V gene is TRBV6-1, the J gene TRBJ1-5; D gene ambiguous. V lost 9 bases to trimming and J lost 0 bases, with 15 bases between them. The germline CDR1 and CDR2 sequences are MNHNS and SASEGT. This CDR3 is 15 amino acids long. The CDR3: CASTNGFGSNQPQHF. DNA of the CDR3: TGTGCCAGTACTAACGGTTTTGGTAGCAATCAGCCCCAGCATTTT.

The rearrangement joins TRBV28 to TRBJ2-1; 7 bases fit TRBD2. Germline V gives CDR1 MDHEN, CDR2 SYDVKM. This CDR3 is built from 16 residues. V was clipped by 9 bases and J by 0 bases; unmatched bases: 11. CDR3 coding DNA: TGTGCCAGTCCCTCGGCTAGCGGAAGCTCCTACAATGAGCAGTTCTTC. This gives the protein CASPSASGSSYNEQFF. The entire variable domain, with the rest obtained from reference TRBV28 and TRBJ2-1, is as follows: DVKVTQSSRYLVKRTGEKVFLECVQDMDHENMFWYRQDPGLGLRLIYFSYDVKMKEKGDIPEGYSVSREKKERFSLILESASTNQTSMYLCASPSASGSSYNEQFFGPGTRLTVL.

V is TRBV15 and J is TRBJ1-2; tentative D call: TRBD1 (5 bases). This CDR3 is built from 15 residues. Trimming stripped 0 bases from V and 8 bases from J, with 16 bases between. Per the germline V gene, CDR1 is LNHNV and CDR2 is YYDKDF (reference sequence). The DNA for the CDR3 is TGTGCCACCAGCAGAGATACGGGGGTCTCGGGGGGCTACACCTTC. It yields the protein CATSRDTGVSGGYTF. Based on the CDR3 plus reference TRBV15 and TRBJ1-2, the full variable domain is DAMVIQNPRYQVTQFGKPVTLSCSQTLNHNVMYWYQQKSSQAPKLLFHYYDKDFNNEADTPDNFQSRRPNTSFCFLDIRSPGLGDTAMYLCATSRDTGVSGGYTFGSGTRLTVV.